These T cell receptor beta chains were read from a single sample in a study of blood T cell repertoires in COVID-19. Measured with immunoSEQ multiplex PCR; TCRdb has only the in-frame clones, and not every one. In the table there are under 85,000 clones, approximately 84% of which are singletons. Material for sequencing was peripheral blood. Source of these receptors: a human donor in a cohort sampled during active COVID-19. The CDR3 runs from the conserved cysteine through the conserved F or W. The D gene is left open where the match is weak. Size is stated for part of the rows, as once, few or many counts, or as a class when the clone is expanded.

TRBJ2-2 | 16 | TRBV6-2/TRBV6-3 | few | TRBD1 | TGTGCCAGCAGCCGGGACAGGGGCCCGAACACCGGGGAGCTGTTTTTT | CASSRDRGPNTGELFF
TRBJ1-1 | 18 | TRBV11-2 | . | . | TGTGCCAGCAGCTTAGATTGGAGGGCAGGGTGGGGGAACACTGAAGCTTTCTTT | CASSLDWRAGWGNTEAFF
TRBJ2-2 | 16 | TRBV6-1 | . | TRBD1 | TGTGCCAGCAGTGGGATCGGGACAGTGATTGTGGGGGAGCTGTTTTTT | CASSGIGTVIVGELFF
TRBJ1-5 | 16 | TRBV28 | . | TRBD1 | TGTGCCAGCAGACCCCAGGGGGCCGGGGGCAATCAGCCCCAGCATTTT | CASRPQGAGGNQPQHF
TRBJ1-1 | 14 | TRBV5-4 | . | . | TGTGCCAGCAGCTTGGGACATTTGAACACTGAAGCTTTCTTT | CASSLGHLNTEAFF
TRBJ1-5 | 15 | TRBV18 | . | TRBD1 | TGTGCCAGCTCACCGGTTGGACAGGGGAATCAGCCCCAGCATTTT | CASSPVGQGNQPQHF
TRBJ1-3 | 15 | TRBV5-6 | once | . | TGTGCCAGCAGCTGGCGACTGAGCTCTGGAAACACCATATATTTT | CASSWRLSSGNTIYF
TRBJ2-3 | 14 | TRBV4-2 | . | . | TGTGCCAGCAGCCAAGAAACTAGTTCCGCTACGCAGTATTTT | CASSQETSSATQYF
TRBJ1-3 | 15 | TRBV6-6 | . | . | TGTGCCAGCAGTTACTCGGCCGGGAATGGAAACACCATATATTTT | CASSYSAGNGNTIYF
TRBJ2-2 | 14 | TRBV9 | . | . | TGTGCCAGCACACCCTCATCCGGAGCTGAGGAGCTGTTTTTT | CASTPSSGAEELFF
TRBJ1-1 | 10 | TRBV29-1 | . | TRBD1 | TGCAGCGTTGGAAACAGGGGGGCTTTCTTT | CSVGNRGAFF
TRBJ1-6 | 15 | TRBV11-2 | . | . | TGTGCCAGCAGCCTAATTAGCTCCTATAATTCACCCCTCCACTTT | CASSLISSYNSPLHF
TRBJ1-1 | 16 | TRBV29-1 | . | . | TGCAGCGCCCGGGGCAGGGAGGGTATCATGAACACTGAAGCTTTCTTT | CSARGREGIMNTEAFF
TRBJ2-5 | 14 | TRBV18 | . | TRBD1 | TGTGCCAGCTCACCCCAGACAGGGCTGGAGACCCAGTACTTC | CASSPQTGLETQYF
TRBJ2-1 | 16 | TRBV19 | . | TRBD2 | TGTGCCAGTAGTTACGGACTAGCGGGGGGCGTTAGGGAGCAGTTCTTC | CASSYGLAGGVREQFF
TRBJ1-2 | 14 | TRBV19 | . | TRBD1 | TGTGCCAGTAGTTCCGGGACAGGCCTCTATGGCTACACCTTC | CASSSGTGLYGYTF
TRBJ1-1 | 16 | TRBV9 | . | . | TGTGCCAGCACCAAAAACCCCAGCAGGGGGAACACTGAAGCTTTCTTT | CASTKNPSRGNTEAFF
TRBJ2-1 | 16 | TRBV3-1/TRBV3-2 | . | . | TGTGCCAGCAGCCAAGAGTTATATGCGGGGTACAATGAGCAGTTCTTC | CASSQELYAGYNEQFF
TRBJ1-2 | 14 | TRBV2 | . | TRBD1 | TGTGCCAGCAACAGACAGGGGTCCAACTATGGCTACACCTTC | CASNRQGSNYGYTF
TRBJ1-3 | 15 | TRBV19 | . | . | TGTGCCAGTAGTACGGGGGTAATGGATGGAAACACCATATATTTT | CASSTGVMDGNTIYF
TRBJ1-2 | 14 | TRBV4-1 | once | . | TGCGCCAGCAGCCAAGGCGGGGGCGATCCTGGCTACACCTTC | CASSQGGGDPGYTF
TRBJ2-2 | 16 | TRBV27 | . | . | TGTGCCAGCAGTTTATACAGGGAAGGGAACACCGGGGAGCTGTTTTTT | CASSLYREGNTGELFF
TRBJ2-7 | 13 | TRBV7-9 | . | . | TGTGCCAGCAGCTTCCCCGGGGGAGACGAGCAGTACTTC | CASSFPGGDEQYF
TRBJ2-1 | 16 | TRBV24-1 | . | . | TGTGCCGCCGAACGTAGCGGCACAAGCTCCTACAATGAGCAGTTCTTC | CAAERSGTSSYNEQFF
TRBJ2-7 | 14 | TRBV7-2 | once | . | TGTGCCAGCAGCTTAGAGGGTGCAGGGAACGAGCAGTACTTC | CASSLEGAGNEQYF
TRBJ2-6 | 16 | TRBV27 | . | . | TGTGCCAGCAGTCGTCAGGTGACCTCTGGGGCCAACGTCCTGACTTTC | CASSRQVTSGANVLTF
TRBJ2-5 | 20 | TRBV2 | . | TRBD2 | TGTGCCAGCAGTGAGCTTCGACTAGCGGGGGGCTCGACCTCGAAAGAGACCCAGTACTTC | CASSELRLAGGSTSKETQYF
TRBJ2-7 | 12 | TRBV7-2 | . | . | TGTGCCAGCAGCCAGGGGCGCTCTCAGGGGTACTTC | CASSQGRSQGYF
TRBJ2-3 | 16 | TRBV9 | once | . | TGTGCCAGCAGCGTGGGACGTGGGGAGGGCACAGATACGCAGTATTTT | CASSVGRGEGTDTQYF
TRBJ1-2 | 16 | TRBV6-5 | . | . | TGTGCCAGCAGTTACCGTCCCGGGACATCCATCTATGGCTACACCTTC | CASSYRPGTSIYGYTF
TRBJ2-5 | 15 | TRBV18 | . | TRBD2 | TGTGCCAGCTCAAAGACTAGCGGAACACAAGAGACCCAGTACTTC | CASSKTSGTQETQYF
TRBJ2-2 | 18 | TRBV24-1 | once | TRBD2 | TGTGCCACCAGTGATTTGGGTAGCGGGGGGCCTAACACCGGGGAGCTGTTTTTT | CATSDLGSGGPNTGELFF
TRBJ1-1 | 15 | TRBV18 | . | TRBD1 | TGTGCCAGCTCACCCCCCGGGACAGCTAGAAATGAAGCTTTCTTT | CASSPPGTARNEAFF
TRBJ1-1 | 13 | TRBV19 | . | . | TGTGCCAGTAGTGAACAGATAAACACTGAAGCTTTCTTT | CASSEQINTEAFF
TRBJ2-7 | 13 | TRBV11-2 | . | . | TGTGCCAGCAATCCGTCGCAGGGCTACGAGCAGTACTTC | CASNPSQGYEQYF
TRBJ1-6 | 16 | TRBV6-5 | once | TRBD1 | TGTGCCAGCAGTTGGGGGAGACAGGGTCGAAATTCACCCCTCCACTTT | CASSWGRQGRNSPLHF
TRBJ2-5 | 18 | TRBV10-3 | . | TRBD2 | TGTGCCATCAGTGGGATCTCAGGACTAGTTCCTATCCAAGAGACCCAGTACTTC | CAISGISGLVPIQETQYF
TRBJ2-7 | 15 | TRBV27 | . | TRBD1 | TGTGCCAGCAGGCGATCTTGGGACAGCTCCTACGAGCAGTACTTC | CASRRSWDSSYEQYF
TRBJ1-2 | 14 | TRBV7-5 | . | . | TGTGCCAGATCGGGACAGGGGGCAGGGTATGGCTACACCTTC | CARSGQGAGYGYTF
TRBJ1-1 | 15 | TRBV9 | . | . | TGTGCCAGCAGCGCCGAGGGAGGACGGTCGCGAAGAGCTTTCTTT | CASSAEGGRSRRAFF
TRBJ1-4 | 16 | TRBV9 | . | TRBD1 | TGTGCCAGCAGCCCACCCACGACAGGGGGAGGTGAAAAACTGTTTTTT | CASSPPTTGGGEKLFF
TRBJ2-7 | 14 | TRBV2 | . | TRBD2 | TGTGCCAGCAGTAGGATAGGGGACTACTACGAGCAGTACTTC | CASSRIGDYYEQYF
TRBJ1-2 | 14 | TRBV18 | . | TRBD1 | TGTGCCAGCTCACCAGGAGACAGGGAGGATGGCTACACCTTC | CASSPGDREDGYTF
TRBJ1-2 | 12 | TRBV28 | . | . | TGTGCCAGCAGTTTAAGAGGATATGGCTACACCTTC | CASSLRGYGYTF
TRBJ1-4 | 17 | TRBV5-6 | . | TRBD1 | TGTGCCAGCAGCCGGGGGCACGGCACAGGGGTCAATGAAAAACTGTTTTTT | CASSRGHGTGVNEKLFF
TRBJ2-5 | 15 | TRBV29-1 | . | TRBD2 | TGCAGCGTATATGACCGGACTAGCGGGCAAGAGACCCAGTACTTC | CSVYDRTSGQETQYF
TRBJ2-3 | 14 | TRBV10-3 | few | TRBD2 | TGTGCCATCTCCAAAAGGGAGGGTACAGATACGCAGTATTTT | CAISKREGTDTQYF
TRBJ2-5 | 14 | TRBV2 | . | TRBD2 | TGTGCCAGCAACGGACTAGCGGGGGGAGAGACCCAGTACTTC | CASNGLAGGETQYF
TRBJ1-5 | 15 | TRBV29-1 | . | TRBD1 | TGCAGCGTGGCAACCGGGACAGGGAGCAATCAGCCCCAGCATTTT | CSVATGTGSNQPQHF
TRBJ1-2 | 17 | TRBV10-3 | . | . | TGTGCCATCAGTGTGTCCTCCGGCGGGGAGAGAAACTATGGCTACACCTTC | CAISVSSGGERNYGYTF
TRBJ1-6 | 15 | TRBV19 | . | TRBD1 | TGTGCCAGTAGTATCGGACAGGGGGCAGGTTCACCCCTCCACTTT | CASSIGQGAGSPLHF
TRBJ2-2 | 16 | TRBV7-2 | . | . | TGTGCCAGCAGCCTAGCGGACAGGGCAGAGACCGGGGAGCTGTTTTTT | CASSLADRAETGELFF
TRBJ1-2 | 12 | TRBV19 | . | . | TGTGCCAGTAGTTTAAACAGGGATGGCTACACCTTC | CASSLNRDGYTF
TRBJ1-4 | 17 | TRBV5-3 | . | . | TGTGCCAGAAGCTTATCTACCGAAGTGCCAACTAATGAAAAACTGTTTTTT | CARSLSTEVPTNEKLFF
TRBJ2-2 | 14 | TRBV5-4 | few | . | TGTGCCAGCAGCTTGGAAACAGGGACCGGGGAGCTGTTTTTT | CASSLETGTGELFF
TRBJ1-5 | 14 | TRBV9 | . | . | TGTGCCAGCAGCGTAGACGGGGGCAATCAGCCCCAGCATTTT | CASSVDGGNQPQHF
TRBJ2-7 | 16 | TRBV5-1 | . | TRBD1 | TGCGCCAGCAGCTTGGCATCCGGGACAGGGCCCTACGAGCAGTACTTC | CASSLASGTGPYEQYF
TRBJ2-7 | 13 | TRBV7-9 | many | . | TGTGCCAGCAGCCCAGGGACATCTTACGAGCAGTACTTC | CASSPGTSYEQYF
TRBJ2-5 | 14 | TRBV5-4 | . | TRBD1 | TGTGCCAGCAGCTTGGCCGGGACAGAAGAGACCCAGTACTTC | CASSLAGTEETQYF